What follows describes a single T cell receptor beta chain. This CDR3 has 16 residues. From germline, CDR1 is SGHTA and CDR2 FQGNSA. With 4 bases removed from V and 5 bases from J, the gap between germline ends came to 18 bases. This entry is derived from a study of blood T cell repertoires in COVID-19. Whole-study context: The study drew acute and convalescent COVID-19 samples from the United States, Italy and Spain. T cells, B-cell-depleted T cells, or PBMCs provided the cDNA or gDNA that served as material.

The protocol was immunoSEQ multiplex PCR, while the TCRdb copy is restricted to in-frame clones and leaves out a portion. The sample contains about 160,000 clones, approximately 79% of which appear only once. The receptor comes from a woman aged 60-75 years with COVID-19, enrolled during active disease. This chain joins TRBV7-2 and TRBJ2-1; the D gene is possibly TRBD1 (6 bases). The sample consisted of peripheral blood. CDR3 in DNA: TGTGCCAGCAGCTCGATCTTGGGGGCAGGAAACAATGAGCAGTTCTTC. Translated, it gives CASSSILGAGNNEQFF. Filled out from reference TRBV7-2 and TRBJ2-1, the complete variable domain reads GAGVSQSPSNKVTEKGKDVELRCDPISGHTALYWYRQSLGQGLEFLIYFQGNSAPDKSGLPSDRFSAERTGGSVSTLTIQRTQQEDSAVYLCASSSILGAGNNEQFFGPGTRLTVL.